These 13 T cell receptor beta chains were sequenced from one sample in a study of T cells in Graves' hyperthyroidism and ophthalmopathy. The TCR beta CDR3 regions underwent amplification using RNA transcripts as the source. HTBI primers were employed in a first-round RT-PCR of the TCR CDR3. TCRdb called the multiplex PCR reads again in MiXCR, with one record for every CDR3 protein. The repertoire holds 350,000 to 450,000 distinct CDR3 sequences, about 18% seen once, with approximately 35% in the top ten. Sample: blood. These receptor sequences come from a woman aged 25 to 45 with Graves' hyperthyroidism that later progressed to Graves' ophthalmopathy.

This clonotype was counted many times. The V gene is TRBV2, the J gene TRBJ2-2; weak D call: TRBD2 (5 bases). The CDR3 totals 13 residues. The germline V gene has CDR1 SNHLY and CDR2 FYNNEI. V was cut by 8 bases and J by 6 bases, with 13 bases left in between. Here the CDR3 reads CASFQEAAGELFF. The CDR3, as DNA: TGTGCCAGCTTCCAGGAGGCGGCCGGGGAGCTGTTTTTT.

The chain employs TRBV12-5 and TRBJ1-1; D remains ambiguous. Germline CDR1 reads LGHNT; CDR2 reads FRNRAP. Trimming left V 2 bases short and J 3 bases short, with 16 bases between. The CDR3 totals 16 residues. CDR3 nucleotides: TGTGCTAGTGGTTTGCCCTACCGGGAAGGCCACACTGAAGCTTTCTTT. This gives the protein CASGLPYREGHTEAFF.

In its sample, this clonotype was seen a few times. This chain connects TRBV5-1 to TRBJ2-7; 7 nucleotides line up with TRBD1. V lost 2 bases and J lost 1; bases outside the gene matches: 6. The V gene's germline CDR1 is SGHRS and CDR2 YFSETQ. The CDR3 consists of 15 residues. CDR3 loop: CASSLQQGLSYEQYF. The CDR3 DNA is TGCGCCAGCAGCTTACAACAGGGGCTTTCCTACGAGCAGTACTTC.

This clonotype was counted ten times or more. V is TRBV19 and J is TRBJ2-3; TRBD2 matches at 9 bases. CDR3 length equals 15 residues. V gave up 7 bases and J gave up 0 bases; unmatched junction bases: 5. Per germline, CDR1 LNHDA and CDR2 SQIVND (reference sequence). The CDR3 spells CASNPGTSSTDTQYF. The CDR3, as DNA: TGTGCCAGTAACCCCGGGACTAGCAGCACAGATACGCAGTATTTT.

This clonotype was detected many times. This sequence joins TRBV6-1 and TRBJ1-6, with 9 bases fitting TRBD1. V trimming: 6 bases; J trimming: 7 bases; junction bases outside the gene matches: 10. The germline gives CDR1 MNHNS, CDR2 SASEGT. The CDR3 is made up of 16 amino acids. CDR3 loop: CASREMSGTGNSPLHF. The CDR3 DNA reads TGTGCCAGCAGGGAAATGTCCGGGACAGGGAATTCACCCCTCCACTTT.

This clonotype appeared many times. V gene TRBV28 combines with J gene TRBJ2-7; a weak D match, TRBD1 (5 bases). Trimming pared 3 bases from V and 3 bases from J, leaving 12 bases between. Germline V gene lookup returns CDR1 MDHEN and CDR2 SYDVKM. The CDR3 length is 14 residues. The CDR3 sequence is CASSFGRGVYEQYF. CDR3 coding DNA: TGTGCCAGCAGTTTCGGAAGGGGTGTCTACGAGCAGTACTTC. The full variable domain, its missing parts supplied by reference TRBV28 and TRBJ2-7, is DVKVTQSSRYLVKRTGEKVFLECVQDMDHENMFWYRQDPGLGLRLIYFSYDVKMKEKGDIPEGYSVSREKKERFSLILESASTNQTSMYLCASSFGRGVYEQYFGPGTRLTVT.

This chain links TRBV6-4 with TRBJ1-1; D is ambiguous. The germline CDR1 and CDR2 sequences are MRHNA and SNTAGT. This CDR3 has 13 amino acids. The V end lost 2 bases, the J end lost 1 base, and 5 bases lay between the germline ends. This CDR3 is CASSDTENTEAFF. In DNA form, the CDR3 reads TGTGCCAGCAGTGACACGGAGAACACTGAAGCTTTCTTT.

This clonotype has at least ten counts. The rearrangement joins TRBV29-1 to TRBJ2-7, with D tentatively TRBD1 (7 bases). Trimming cost V 2 bases and J 5 bases, with 19 bases left between them. The CDR3 consists of 15 residues. The germline CDR1 and CDR2 sequences are SQVTM and ANQGSEA. CDR3 loop: CSVEKVGQGGDEQYF. CDR3 DNA: TGCAGCGTTGAAAAAGTGGGGCAGGGGGGCGACGAGCAGTACTTC.

The sample holds many counts of this clonotype. The genes are TRBV28 and TRBJ1-2; TRBD1 might be the D (5 bases). Germline assignment: CDR1 MDHEN and CDR2 SYDVKM. The V and J ends lost 1 base and 7 bases respectively, with 10 bases between them. The CDR3 extends over 13 amino acids. The chain's CDR3 is CASSLYGGSGYTF. CDR3 bases: TGTGCCAGCAGTTTATATGGGGGTTCTGGCTACACCTTC.

This chain links TRBV25-1 with TRBJ2-1, with TRBD2 as a possible D gene (5 bases). There are 16 residues in the CDR3. The V end was cut by 2 bases, the J end by 3 bases, with 14 bases between. The V gene's germline CDR1 is MGHDK and CDR2 SYGVNS. Here the CDR3 DNA reads TGTGCCAGCAGTGAACGACGGGAAAACCACTACAATGAGCAGTTCTTC. This encodes CASSERRENHYNEQFF.

The table lists this clonotype with many counts. The chain is built from TRBV28 and TRBJ2-5, with D perhaps matching TRBD1 (6 bases). Germline assignment: CDR1 MDHEN and CDR2 SYDVKM. The CDR3 totals 14 residues. Trimming pared 6 bases from V and 5 bases from J, leaving 16 bases between. CDR3 sequence reads: CASRLQGRSETQYF. The CDR3 bases are TGTGCCAGCAGACTACAGGGACGGTCGGAGACCCAGTACTTC.

This clonotype was counted many times. V gene TRBV2 combines with J gene TRBJ1-2; D not certain. The V gene lost 5 bases and the J gene lost 3 bases, with 4 bases spanning the gap. The CDR3 spans 11 residues. Per germline, CDR1 SNHLY and CDR2 FYNNEI. CDR3 residues: CASSLDYGYTF. For the CDR3, the DNA is TGTGCCAGCAGTCTTGACTATGGCTACACCTTC. Full variable domain (rest looked up from reference TRBV2 and TRBJ1-2): EPEVTQTPSHQVTQMGQEVILRCVPISNHLYFYWYRQILGQKVEFLVSFYNNEISEKSEIFDDQFSVERPDGSNFTLKIRSTKLEDSAMYFCASSLDYGYTFGSGTRLTVV.

The V call is TRBV19, the J call TRBJ1-5, with D tentatively TRBD1 (6 bases). This CDR3 has 14 residues. CDR1 is LNHDA and CDR2 is SQIVND in the germline V gene (reference sequence). Trimming removed 3 bases from V and 3 bases from J, with 9 bases in between. The CDR3 DNA follows: TGTGCCAGTAGTATTCGACAGGTCAATCAGCCCCAGCATTTT. Translating gives CASSIRQVNQPQHF.